This passage covers 16 T cell receptor beta chains from one sample sequenced in a study of identical twins. In TCRdb, the 5' RACE reads were re-called with MiXCR into one record per CDR3 protein. The sample consists of about 470,000 distinct CDR3 sequences, approximately 24% of them appearing once. The sample was also linked to a second study, of T cells expressing NK-cell markers.

Sequencing input: CD4+ T cells sorted from blood. These TCRs come from a woman under 30 in good health.

This chain joins TRBV6-1 and TRBJ2-1, with 8 bases identical to TRBD1. J lost 2 bases, V lost 3 bases, and 3 bases had no gene match. Per the germline V gene, CDR1 is MNHNS and CDR2 is SASEGT. The CDR3 loop spans 15 amino acids. The chain's CDR3 is CASSENRGAYNEQFF. The CDR3 nucleotides are TGTGCCAGCAGTGAGAACAGGGGGGCCTACAATGAGCAGTTCTTC.

The rearrangement joins TRBV10-3 to TRBJ1-1; 9 bases match TRBD1. The CDR3 is made up of 13 amino acids. Germline loops: CDR1 ENHRY, CDR2 SYGVKD. After removal of 4 bases from V and 6 bases from J, the junction contained 3 bases not matched to a gene. The CDR3 reads CAISGQGESEAFF. For the CDR3, the DNA is TGTGCCATCAGTGGACAGGGGGAGTCTGAAGCTTTCTTT.

The chain couples TRBV11-2 to TRBJ1-2, with D uncertain. CDR3 length: 13 amino acids. Germline V gives CDR1 SGHAT, CDR2 FQNNGV. Deletions cut 0 bases from V and 5 bases from J, with 7 bases between. The CDR3 here is CASSLDSGYGYTF. The CDR3 DNA follows: TGTGCCAGCAGCTTAGATTCGGGGTATGGCTACACCTTC.

The rearrangement joins TRBV15 to TRBJ2-1; D gene unclear. The V end lost 3 bases, the J end lost 7 bases, and 10 bases lay between the germline ends. Germline V lookup: CDR1 LNHNV, CDR2 YYDKDF (reference sequence). CDR3 length: 13 amino acids. This CDR3 is CATSRMGENEQFF. The CDR3 region has the DNA TGTGCCACCAGCAGGATGGGCGAGAATGAGCAGTTCTTC.

The V and J genes are TRBV20-1 and TRBJ2-3; tentatively, D is TRBD1 (5 bases). Trimming took 6 bases from V and 6 from J, leaving 13 bases between them. CDR1 is DFQATT and CDR2 is SNEGSKA in the germline V gene (reference sequence). The CDR3 runs 12 residues. The CDR3 DNA is TGCAGTGCAAAGCAGGGCCCCGATACGCAGTATTTT. Amino acids: CSAKQGPDTQYF.

This clonotype came up a few times. The chain links TRBV12-5 to TRBJ2-3; tentatively, D is TRBD2 (6 bases). The CDR3 covers 16 residues. V lost 7 bases and J lost 0, with 17 bases in between. From germline, CDR1 is LGHNT and CDR2 FRNRAP. In DNA form, the CDR3 reads TGTGCTAGTGCCCGGGGGTCGACCGCTAGCACAGATACGCAGTATTTT. Translated: CASARGSTASTDTQYF.

The chain is built from TRBV5-6 and TRBJ2-2; no clear D. CDR3 length: 13 amino acids. Trimming stripped 1 base from V and 5 bases from J, with 6 bases between. Germline assignment: CDR1 SGHDT and CDR2 YYEEEE. The CDR3 spells CASSLFGTGELFF. CDR3 DNA sequence: TGTGCCAGCAGCTTGTTTGGAACCGGGGAGCTGTTTTTT.

This chain links TRBV3-1 with TRBJ1-6; 8 bases line up with TRBD1. The CDR3 runs 14 residues. V lost 1 base to trimming and J lost 7 bases; unmatched junction nucleotides: 0. Germline loops: CDR1 LGHDT, CDR2 YNNKEL (reference sequence). The CDR3 nucleotides read TGTGCCAGCAGCCAAGGGACAGGGAATTCACCCCTCCACTTT. Protein: CASSQGTGNSPLHF.

This clonotype has a handful of counts. This rearrangement joins TRBV9 to TRBJ2-3; 12 bases fit TRBD2. Germline loops: CDR1 SGDLS, CDR2 YYNGEE. The CDR3 length is 15 residues. The V segment lost 0 bases and the J segment 5 bases; nucleotides outside the gene matches: 1. The CDR3 spells CASSVVGLAGDTQYF. As DNA, the CDR3 is TGTGCCAGCAGCGTAGTGGGACTAGCGGGAGATACGCAGTATTTT.

This clonotype was counted only a few times. CDR3 nucleotide sequence: TGCAGTGCTAGAGATATCCGAGCGGGGCTTGATACGCAGTATTTT. It encodes CSARDIRAGLDTQYF. V gene TRBV20-1 combines with J gene TRBJ2-3; 7 bases fit TRBD2. V lost 0 bases to trimming and J lost 6 bases; unmatched junction nucleotides: 9. The germline V gene encodes CDR1 DFQATT and CDR2 SNEGSKA (reference sequence). The CDR3 is 15 amino acids.

CDR3 bases: TGCGCCAGCAGCTTGCACGGGGGGGATACGCAGTATTTT. Translation: CASSLHGGDTQYF. This chain uses TRBV5-1 with TRBJ2-3; TRBD2 agrees at 7 bases. Germline CDR1 SGHRS, CDR2 YFSETQ. J was trimmed by 6 bases and V by 1 base; bases with no gene match: 2. CDR3 size: 13 residues. The complete variable domain, with remaining parts taken from reference TRBV5-1 and TRBJ2-3, reads KAGVTQTPRYLIKTRGQQVTLSCSPISGHRSVSWYQQTPGQGLQFLFEYFSETQRNKGNFPGRFSGRQFSNSRSEMNVSTLELGDSALYLCASSLHGGDTQYFGPGTRLTVL.

Concerning this clonotype: Since the CDR3 does not end with the conserved phenylalanine or tryptophan, this likely comes from a read error. V is TRBV20-1 and J is TRBJ2-1; D gene uncertain. From germline, CDR1 is DFQATT and CDR2 SNEGSKA (reference sequence). Trimming left V 0 bases short and J 4 bases short, with 13 bases between. The CDR3 covers 15 residues. The CDR3 nucleotides are TGCAGTGCTAGAGAGGTCGTAGGGCGGTACAATGAGCAGTTCTAC. It translates to CSAREVVGRYNEQFY.

Many counts were recorded for this clonotype. The J gene is TRBJ2-1, the V gene TRBV12-3 or TRBV12-4; unclear D gene. Trimming took 0 bases from V and 3 from J, leaving 6 bases between them. The CDR3 extends over 14 amino acids. The CDR3 nucleotides read TGTGCCAGCAGTTTAGCGGGTGTCTACAATGAGCAGTTCTTC. Protein sequence: CASSLAGVYNEQFF.

This clonotype was counted between two and nine times. This chain uses TRBV10-3 with TRBJ2-2; D possibly matches TRBD1 or TRBD2 (7 bases each). The V and J ends lost 6 bases and 0 bases respectively, with 20 bases between them. Germline V gene sequence: CDR1 ENHRY, CDR2 SYGVKD. The CDR3 extends over 18 amino acids. The CDR3 reads CAISRGGSKKPNTGELFF. As DNA, the CDR3 is TGTGCCATCAGCAGGGGGGGTTCCAAAAAGCCGAACACCGGGGAGCTGTTTTTT.

V and J are TRBV6-5 and TRBJ2-1, with 8 bases aligning to TRBD2. Germline CDR1 MNHEY, CDR2 SVGAGI. Trimming at V came to 4 bases and at J to 0 bases, leaving 8 bases not matched to a gene. The CDR3 loop spans 17 amino acids. The CDR3 loop is CASSSTERGSSYNEQFF. The CDR3 DNA is TGTGCCAGCAGTTCCACCGAGCGGGGGAGCTCCTACAATGAGCAGTTCTTC.

There are many counts of this clonotype. The rearrangement links TRBV5-1 to TRBJ2-7; the D gene is possibly TRBD2 (6 bases). V was pared by 1 base and J by 3 bases, with 11 bases between. Germline V gene lookup returns CDR1 SGHRS and CDR2 YFSETQ. This CDR3 is 14 amino acids long. CDR3 DNA sequence: TGCGCCAGCAGCTTGAACGGGAGAGACTACGAGCAGTACTTC. Its translation: CASSLNGRDYEQYF.